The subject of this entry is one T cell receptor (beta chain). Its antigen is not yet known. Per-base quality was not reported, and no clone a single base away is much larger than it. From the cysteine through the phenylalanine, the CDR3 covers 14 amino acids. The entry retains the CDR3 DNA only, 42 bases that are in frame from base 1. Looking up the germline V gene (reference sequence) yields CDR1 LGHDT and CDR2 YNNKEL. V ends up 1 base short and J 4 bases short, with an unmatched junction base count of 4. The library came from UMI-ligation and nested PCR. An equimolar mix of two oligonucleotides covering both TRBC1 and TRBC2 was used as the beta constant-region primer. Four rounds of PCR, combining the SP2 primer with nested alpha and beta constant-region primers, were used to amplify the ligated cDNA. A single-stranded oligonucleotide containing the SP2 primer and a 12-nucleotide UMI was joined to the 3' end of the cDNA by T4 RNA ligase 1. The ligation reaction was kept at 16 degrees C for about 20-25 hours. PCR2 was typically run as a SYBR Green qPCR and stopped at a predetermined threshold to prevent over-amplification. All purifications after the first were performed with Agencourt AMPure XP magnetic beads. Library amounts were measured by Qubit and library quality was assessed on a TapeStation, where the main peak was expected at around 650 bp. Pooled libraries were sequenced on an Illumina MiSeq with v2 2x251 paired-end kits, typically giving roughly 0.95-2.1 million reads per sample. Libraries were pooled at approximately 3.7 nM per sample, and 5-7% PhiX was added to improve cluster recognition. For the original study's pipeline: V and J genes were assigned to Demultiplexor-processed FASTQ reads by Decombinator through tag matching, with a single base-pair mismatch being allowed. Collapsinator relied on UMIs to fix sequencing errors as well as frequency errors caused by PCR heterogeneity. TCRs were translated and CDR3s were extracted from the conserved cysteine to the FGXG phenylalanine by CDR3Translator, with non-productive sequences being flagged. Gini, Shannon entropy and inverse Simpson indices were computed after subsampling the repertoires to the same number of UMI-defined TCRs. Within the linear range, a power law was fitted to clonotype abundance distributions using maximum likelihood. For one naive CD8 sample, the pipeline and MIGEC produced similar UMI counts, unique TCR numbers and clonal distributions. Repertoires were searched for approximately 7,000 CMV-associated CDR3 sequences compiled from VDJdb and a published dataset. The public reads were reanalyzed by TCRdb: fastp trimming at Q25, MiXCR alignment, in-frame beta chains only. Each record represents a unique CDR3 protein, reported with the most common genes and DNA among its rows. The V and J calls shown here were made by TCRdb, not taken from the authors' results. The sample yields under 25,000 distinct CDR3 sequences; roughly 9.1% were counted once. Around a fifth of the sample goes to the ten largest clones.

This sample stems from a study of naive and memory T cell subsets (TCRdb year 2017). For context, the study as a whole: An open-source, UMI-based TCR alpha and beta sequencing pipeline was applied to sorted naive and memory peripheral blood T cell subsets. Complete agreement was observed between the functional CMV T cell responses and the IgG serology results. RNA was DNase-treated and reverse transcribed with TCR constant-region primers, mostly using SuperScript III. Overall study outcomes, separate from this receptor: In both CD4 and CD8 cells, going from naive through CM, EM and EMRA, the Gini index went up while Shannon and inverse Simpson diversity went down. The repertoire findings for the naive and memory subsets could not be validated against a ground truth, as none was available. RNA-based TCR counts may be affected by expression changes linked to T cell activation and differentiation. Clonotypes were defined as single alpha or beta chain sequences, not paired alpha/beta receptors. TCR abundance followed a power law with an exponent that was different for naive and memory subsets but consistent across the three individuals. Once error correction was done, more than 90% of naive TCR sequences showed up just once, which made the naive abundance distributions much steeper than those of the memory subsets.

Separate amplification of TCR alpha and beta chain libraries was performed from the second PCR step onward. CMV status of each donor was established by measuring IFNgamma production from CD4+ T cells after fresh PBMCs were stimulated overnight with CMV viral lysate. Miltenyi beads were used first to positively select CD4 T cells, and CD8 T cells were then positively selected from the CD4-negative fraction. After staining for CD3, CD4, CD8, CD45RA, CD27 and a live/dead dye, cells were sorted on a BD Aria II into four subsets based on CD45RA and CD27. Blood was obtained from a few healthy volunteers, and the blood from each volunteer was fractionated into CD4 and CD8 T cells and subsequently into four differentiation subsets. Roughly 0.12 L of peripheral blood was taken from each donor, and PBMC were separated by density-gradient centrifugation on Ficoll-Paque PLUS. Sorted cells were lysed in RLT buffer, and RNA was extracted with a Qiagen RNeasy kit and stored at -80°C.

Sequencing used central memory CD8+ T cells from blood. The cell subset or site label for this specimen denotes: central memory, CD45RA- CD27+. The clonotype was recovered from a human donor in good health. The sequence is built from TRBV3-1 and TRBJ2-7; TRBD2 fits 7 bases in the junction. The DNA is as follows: TGTGCCAGCAGCCAAGCCTTCGGGGGGTACGAGCAGTACTTC. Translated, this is CASSQAFGGYEQYF.